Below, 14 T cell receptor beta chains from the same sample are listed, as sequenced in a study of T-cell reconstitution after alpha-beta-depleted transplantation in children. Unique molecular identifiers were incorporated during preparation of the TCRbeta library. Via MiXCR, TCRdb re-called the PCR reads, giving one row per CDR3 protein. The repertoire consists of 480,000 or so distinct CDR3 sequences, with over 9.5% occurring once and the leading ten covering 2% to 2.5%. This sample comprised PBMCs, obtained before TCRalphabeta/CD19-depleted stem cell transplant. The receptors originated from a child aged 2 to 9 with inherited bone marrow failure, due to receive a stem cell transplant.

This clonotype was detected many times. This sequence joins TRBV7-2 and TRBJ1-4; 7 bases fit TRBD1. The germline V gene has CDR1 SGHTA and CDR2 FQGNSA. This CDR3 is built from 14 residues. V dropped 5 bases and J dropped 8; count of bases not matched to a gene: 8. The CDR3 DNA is TGTGCCAGCAGCCAAAGACAGGGAAGGGAAAAACTGTTTTTT. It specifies CASSQRQGREKLFF.

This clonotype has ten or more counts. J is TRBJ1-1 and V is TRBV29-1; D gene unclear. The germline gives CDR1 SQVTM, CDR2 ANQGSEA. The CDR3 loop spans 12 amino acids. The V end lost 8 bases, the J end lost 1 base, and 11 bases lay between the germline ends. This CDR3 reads CSIFGENTEAFF. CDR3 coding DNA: TGCAGCATTTTTGGGGAGAACACTGAAGCTTTCTTT.

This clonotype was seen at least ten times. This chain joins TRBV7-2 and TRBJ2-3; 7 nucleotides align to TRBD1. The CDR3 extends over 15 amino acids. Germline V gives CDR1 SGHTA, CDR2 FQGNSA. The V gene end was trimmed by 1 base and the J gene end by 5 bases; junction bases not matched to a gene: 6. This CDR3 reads CASSLVPGGLDTQYF. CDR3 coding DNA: TGTGCCAGCAGCTTAGTACCAGGGGGTTTAGATACGCAGTATTTT.

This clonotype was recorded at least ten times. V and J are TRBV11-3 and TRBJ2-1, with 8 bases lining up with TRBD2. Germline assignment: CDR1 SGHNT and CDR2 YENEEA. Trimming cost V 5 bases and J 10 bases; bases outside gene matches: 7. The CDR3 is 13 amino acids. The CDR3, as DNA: TGTGCCAGCAGCCCTACAGCGGGAGCGGAGCAGTTCTTC. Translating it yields CASSPTAGAEQFF.

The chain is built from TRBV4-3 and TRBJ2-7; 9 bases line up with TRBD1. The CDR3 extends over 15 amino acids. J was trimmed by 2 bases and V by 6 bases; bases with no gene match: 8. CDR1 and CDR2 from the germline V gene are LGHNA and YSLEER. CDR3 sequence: CASRRDRALTYEQYF. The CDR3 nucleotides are TGCGCCAGCAGAAGGGACAGGGCATTAACCTACGAGCAGTACTTC.

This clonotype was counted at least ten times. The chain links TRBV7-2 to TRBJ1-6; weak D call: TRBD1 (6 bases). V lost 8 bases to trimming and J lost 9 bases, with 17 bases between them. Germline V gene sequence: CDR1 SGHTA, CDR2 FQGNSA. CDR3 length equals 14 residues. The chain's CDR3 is CASRRQGPGSPLHF. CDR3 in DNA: TGTGCCAGCCGACGGCAGGGGCCCGGTTCACCCCTCCACTTT.

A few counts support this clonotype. The CDR3 region is CAWSVGSGRYNEQFF. As DNA, the CDR3 is TGTGCCTGGAGTGTGGGTAGCGGAAGATACAATGAGCAGTTCTTC. The rearrangement joins TRBV30 to TRBJ2-1; D possibly corresponds to TRBD2 (6 bases). The CDR3 runs 15 residues. CDR1 and CDR2 (germline): GTSNPN, SVGIG (reference sequence). V lost 0 bases, J lost 4 bases, and 13 bases lay in between.

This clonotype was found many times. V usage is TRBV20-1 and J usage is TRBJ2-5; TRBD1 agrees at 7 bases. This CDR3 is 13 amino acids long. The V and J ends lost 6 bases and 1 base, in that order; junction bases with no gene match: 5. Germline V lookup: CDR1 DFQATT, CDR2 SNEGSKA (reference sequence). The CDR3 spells CSAPNRGQETQYF. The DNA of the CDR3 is TGCAGTGCCCCTAACAGGGGCCAAGAGACCCAGTACTTC.

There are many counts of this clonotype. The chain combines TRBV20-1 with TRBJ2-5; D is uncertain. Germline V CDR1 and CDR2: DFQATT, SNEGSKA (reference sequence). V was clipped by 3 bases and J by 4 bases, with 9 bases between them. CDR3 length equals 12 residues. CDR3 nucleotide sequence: TGCAGTGCTAGGGCAGGACGAGAGACCCAGTACTTC. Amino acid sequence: CSARAGRETQYF.

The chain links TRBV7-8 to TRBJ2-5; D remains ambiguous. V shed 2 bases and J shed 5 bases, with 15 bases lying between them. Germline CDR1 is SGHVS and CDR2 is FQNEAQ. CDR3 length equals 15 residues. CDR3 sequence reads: CASSLMVLDGETQYF. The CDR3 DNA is TGTGCCAGCAGCTTAATGGTTCTGGACGGGGAGACCCAGTACTTC. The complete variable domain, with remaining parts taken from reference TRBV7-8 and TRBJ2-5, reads GAGVSQSPRYKVAKRGQDVALRCDPISGHVSLFWYQQALGQGPEFLTYFQNEAQLDKSGLPSDRFFAERPEGSVSTLKIQRTQQEDSAVYLCASSLMVLDGETQYFGPGTRLLVL.

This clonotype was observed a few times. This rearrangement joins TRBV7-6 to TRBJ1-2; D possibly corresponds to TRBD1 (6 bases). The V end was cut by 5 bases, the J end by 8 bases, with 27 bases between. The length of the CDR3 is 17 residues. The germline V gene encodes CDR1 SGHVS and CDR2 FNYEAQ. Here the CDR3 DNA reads TGTGCCAGCAGCGAGAGACCCAGGGGCGCCAGCATATTCGGCTACACCTTC. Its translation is CASSERPRGASIFGYTF.

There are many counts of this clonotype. CDR3 in amino acids: CASSPPLAGAFYEQYF. In DNA form, the CDR3 reads TGTGCCAGCAGCCCTCCCCTAGCGGGAGCTTTCTACGAGCAGTACTTC. This chain links TRBV7-9 with TRBJ2-7, with TRBD2 matching 10 bases. Germline V gene lookup returns CDR1 SEHNR and CDR2 FQNEAQ (reference sequence). V lost 5 bases and J lost 3; bases outside the gene matches: 10. The CDR3 runs to 16 residues.

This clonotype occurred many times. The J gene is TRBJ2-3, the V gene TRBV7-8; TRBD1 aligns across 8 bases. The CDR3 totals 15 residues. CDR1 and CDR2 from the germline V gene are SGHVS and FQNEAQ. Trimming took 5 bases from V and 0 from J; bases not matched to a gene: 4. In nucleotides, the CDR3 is TGTGCCAGCAGCCTCAGGGGGCTCAGCACAGATACGCAGTATTTT. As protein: CASSLRGLSTDTQYF.

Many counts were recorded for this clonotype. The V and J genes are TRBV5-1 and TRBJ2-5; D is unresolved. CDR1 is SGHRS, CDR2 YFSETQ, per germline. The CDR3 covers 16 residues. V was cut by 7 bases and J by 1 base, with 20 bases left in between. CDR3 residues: CASAKTALASQETQYF. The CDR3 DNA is TGCGCCAGCGCGAAAACAGCTTTAGCTTCCCAAGAGACCCAGTACTTC.